A few counts support the clone carrying this TCR beta chain. These data are taken from a study of T cells in Graves' hyperthyroidism and ophthalmopathy. TCR beta CDR3 region amplification was performed from RNA transcripts. The HTBI set primed first-round TCR CDR3 RT-PCR. TCRdb fed the multiplex PCR reads into MiXCR, producing one record per CDR3 protein. The table includes about 210,000 distinct CDR3 sequences, 17% detected once. V was shortened by 1 base and J by 0 bases, with 4 bases between the two germline ends. This CDR3 is 13 amino acids long. CDR1 and CDR2 (germline): SGDLS, YYNGEE. The clonotype was recovered from a man between 45 and 60 years old with Graves' hyperthyroidism. The sequenced sample consisted of blood. The V gene is TRBV9, the J gene TRBJ1-1; unclear D gene. The CDR3: CASSVSLNTEAFF. In DNA form, the CDR3 reads TGTGCCAGCAGCGTAAGTTTGAACACTGAAGCTTTCTTT.